The 17 T cell receptor beta chains presented below share a single source sample, sequenced in a study of lymphopenia after photon versus proton radiotherapy. Sequencing used immunoSEQ multiplex PCR; TCRdb keeps in-frame clones, though not all of them. The data show roughly 150,000 clones, with approximately 90% seen just once and about 4.7% held by the top ten. The sequencing used peripheral blood, collected from a patient treated with photon-based radiotherapy. All receptors come from a middle-aged man with gastric cancer.

V is TRBV7-2 and J is TRBJ2-4; TRBD1 agrees at 9 bases. This CDR3 comprises 16 residues. Unmatched junction bases numbered 7, after V lost 4 bases and J lost 3 bases. CDR1 and CDR2 (germline): SGHTA, FQGNSA. The CDR3 loop reads CASSSSGTGHKNIQYF. CDR3 nucleotides: TGTGCCAGCAGCTCATCCGGGACAGGGCACAAAAACATTCAGTACTTC.

V usage is TRBV25-1 and J usage is TRBJ2-3; 10 nucleotides align to TRBD1. The CDR3 spans 15 residues. From germline, CDR1 is MGHDK and CDR2 SYGVNS. V shed 5 bases, J shed 4 bases, and the junction held 6 bases outside the gene matches. CDR3 nucleotide sequence: TGTGCCAGCAGTCCGGACAGGGGGAGCCCAGATACGCAGTATTTT. Encoded protein: CASSPDRGSPDTQYF.

This chain joins TRBV19 and TRBJ2-7; no clear D gene. The germline V gene has CDR1 LNHDA and CDR2 SQIVND (reference sequence). CDR3 length: 13 residues. The V end was cut by 3 bases, the J end by 2 bases, with 8 bases between. CDR3 coding DNA: TGTGCCAGTAGTATGGGCACCACCTACGAGCAGTACTTC. Translation gives CASSMGTTYEQYF. Variable domain in full (rest from reference TRBV19 and TRBJ2-7): DGGITQSPKYLFRKEGQNVTLSCEQNLNHDAMYWYRQDPGQGLRLIYYSQIVNDFQKGDIAEGYSVSREKKESFPLTVTSAQKNPTAFYLCASSMGTTYEQYFGPGTRLTVT.

The chain has TRBV9 and TRBJ2-1; 7 bases are a match to TRBD2. The CDR3 is 15 residues long. From germline, CDR1 is SGDLS and CDR2 YYNGEE. J was trimmed by 3 bases and V by 1 base; bases with no gene match: 4. This CDR3 reads CASSVMASGYNEQFF. In nucleotides, the CDR3 is TGTGCCAGCAGCGTAATGGCTAGCGGCTACAATGAGCAGTTCTTC.

The chain links TRBV29-1 to TRBJ2-7, with unresolved D. The V and J ends lost 4 bases and 2 bases respectively, with 9 bases between them. The CDR3 is 12 residues long. CDR1 and CDR2 (germline): SQVTM, ANQGSEA. CDR3 bases: TGCAGCGTTGTGTGGGGAACCTACGAGCAGTACTTC. This translates into CSVVWGTYEQYF.

The chain joins TRBV9 to TRBJ2-1, with 14 nucleotides matching TRBD2. The V segment lost 3 bases and the J segment 7 bases; nucleotides outside the gene matches: 3. CDR1 is SGDLS, CDR2 YYNGEE, per germline. The CDR3 has 15 amino acids. For the CDR3, the DNA is TGTGCCAGCAGCGCGAGACTAGCGGGAGGGAATGAGCAGTTCTTC. Its translation: CASSARLAGGNEQFF.

This chain uses TRBV18 with TRBJ1-2; 7 positions match TRBD1. J gave up 2 bases and V 6 bases, and 3 bases lay outside the gene matches. Germline values: CDR1 KGHSH, CDR2 LQKENI. This CDR3 is 13 amino acids long. DNA for the CDR3: TGTGCCAGCTCCTCGGGACAGAACTATGGCTACACCTTC. Translation gives CASSSGQNYGYTF.

This clone has a single count. The V and J genes are TRBV4-3 and TRBJ2-2, with D maybe TRBD2 (5 bases). The CDR3 has 15 amino acids. CDR1 is LGHNA, CDR2 YSLEER, per germline. V lost 0 bases and J lost 4, with 9 bases in between. This chain's CDR3 is CASSQEGGGTGELFF. The CDR3 coding sequence is TGCGCCAGCAGCCAAGAAGGAGGAGGCACCGGGGAGCTGTTTTTT.

This clone was observed a handful of times. The genes are TRBV29-1 and TRBJ1-1; D is possibly TRBD1 (5 bases). The germline V gene encodes CDR1 SQVTM and CDR2 ANQGSEA. CDR3 length: 13 residues. V lost 6 bases and J lost 5, with 16 bases in between. The CDR3: CSVLGQGRTEAFF. The CDR3 coding sequence is TGCAGCGTATTAGGGCAGGGAAGAACTGAAGCTTTCTTT.

V is TRBV6-1 and J is TRBJ1-5; D ambiguous. CDR3 length equals 13 residues. Germline V gives CDR1 MNHNS, CDR2 SASEGT. The V and J ends lost 6 bases and 4 bases respectively, with 10 bases between them. DNA for the CDR3: TGTGCCAGCAGGGAACGGTGGAATCAGCCCCAGCATTTT. This encodes CASRERWNQPQHF.

The rearrangement joins TRBV7-6 to TRBJ2-5, with 9 bases aligning to TRBD2. CDR1 is SGHVS and CDR2 is FNYEAQ in the germline V gene. This CDR3 region has 16 residues. V dropped 7 bases and J dropped 6; count of bases not matched to a gene: 15. CDR3 DNA sequence: TGTGCCAGCACTCCCAATGCGGGAGGGCTAATAAAGACCCAGTACTTC. This sequence encodes CASTPNAGGLIKTQYF.

This clone was recorded only once. The chain combines TRBV2 with TRBJ1-1, with D tentatively TRBD1 (5 bases). V lost 4 bases and J lost 1, with 13 bases in between. Germline loops: CDR1 SNHLY, CDR2 FYNNEI. The CDR3 is 15 amino acids. CDR3 nucleotide sequence: TGTGCCAGCAGTGGGGAGGGGACCTCGAACACTGAAGCTTTCTTT. It encodes CASSGEGTSNTEAFF.

The chain links TRBV10-2 to TRBJ2-7; tentatively, D is TRBD2 (5 bases). V lost 4 bases to trimming and J lost 6 bases, with 10 bases between them. The CDR3 length is 12 residues. Germline V lookup: CDR1 WSHSY, CDR2 SAAADI. CDR3 coding DNA: TGCGCCAGCAGTGCGGGATTCCGCGAGCAGTACTTC. Residues: CASSAGFREQYF.

The chain links TRBV7-9 to TRBJ2-7; a possible D gene is TRBD1 (6 bases). CDR1 and CDR2 from the germline V gene are SEHNR and FQNEAQ (reference sequence). V gave up 5 bases and J gave up 6 bases, with 17 bases separating them. CDR3 length: 14 residues. The CDR3 nucleotides are TGTGCCAGCAGCATACAGGGATCGATGGGCGAGCAGTACTTC. It codes for CASSIQGSMGEQYF.

The CDR3 DNA is TGTGCCATCAGCTCGAGCGGCTACGAGCAGTACTTC. It specifies CAISSSGYEQYF. The V gene is TRBV10-3, the J gene TRBJ2-7, with TRBD2 as a possible D gene (5 bases). From germline, CDR1 is ENHRY and CDR2 SYGVKD. CDR3 length: 12 residues. Trimming cost V 6 bases and J 3 bases, with 9 bases left between them.

V gene TRBV5-1 combines with J gene TRBJ2-1; 7 bases fit TRBD2. V shed 4 bases, J shed 0 bases, and the junction held 4 bases outside the gene matches. From germline, CDR1 is SGHRS and CDR2 YFSETQ. The CDR3 is 15 amino acids. CDR3 loop: CASSPRGSSYNEQFF. The DNA for the CDR3 is TGCGCCAGCAGCCCGCGGGGGAGCTCCTACAATGAGCAGTTCTTC.

This chain links TRBV2 with TRBJ1-4; D ambiguous. V was shortened by 2 bases and J by 2 bases, with 9 bases between the two germline ends. The CDR3 contains 15 residues. In germline, CDR1 is SNHLY, CDR2 FYNNEI. In DNA form, the CDR3 reads TGTGCCAGCAGTGAACTCCTCGCCACTAATGAAAAACTGTTTTTT. Residues: CASSELLATNEKLFF.